This T cell receptor beta chain came from a study of cytomegalovirus exposure and HLA in healthy donors (dated by TCRdb to between 2016 and 2019). Study-level background: According to an earlier analysis of 550 to 750 of the donors, about 180 million T cells yielded over 100 million unique TCR beta sequences and approximately 300 Gb of sequence data. Class I and class II HLA loci were covered by the typing at four-digit resolution. Among the roughly 400 genotyped donors, approximately 77% belonged to the genetic ancestry cluster associated with self-reported Caucasian donors. Several DR-DQ haplotypes were handled as single units for association and clustering because linkage in the cohort was strong. Typing coverage differed by locus: A, B, C, DRB1 and DQB1 were typed in roughly 620-630 donors, DQA1 in roughly 510, DPA1 in 606, and DPB1 in 472. The T cell repertoires of 700 or so subjects were profiled by immunosequencing and related to cytomegalovirus serostatus. Along with the roughly 670-subject first cohort, a separate validation cohort of 120 different subjects was used. In a later analysis, previously published TCR beta repertoires from about 670 donors were re-analyzed and high-resolution HLA genotyping was added so that TCR occurrence patterns could be studied. An early release covering approximately 600 HLA-typed donors comprised about 300 gigabases of sequencing data and around 86 million unique TCR sequences. Donor age, sex, ethnicity and CMV serostatus were compiled together with the repertoire data. Among some 410 genotyped donors of the cohort, an average of approximately 200,000 unique TCR beta nucleotide sequences was sequenced per donor, of which roughly 17% were non-productive. A later genetic analysis used genome-wide SNP genotypes for about 60% of the roughly 670 donors, treating that subset as a discovery cohort. The study combined high-throughput TCR immunosequencing, statistical association of individual TCRs with disease status, and machine learning to predict cytomegalovirus infection status. To decide whether each TCR beta V gene segment behaved as functional or pseudogenic, an earlier analysis of nearly 600 of the donors relied on high-throughput TCR beta sequencing. Every discovery cohort repertoire had been produced on one sequencing platform. Rather than using new phenotypic data, the later analysis identified candidate immune exposures from TCR beta sequences and from how often those sequences occurred across donors. The aim of the study was to test whether cataloging public T cell receptors could identify signatures of past pathogen exposure. Study-wide conclusions, independent of this receptor: Broadly in line with IMGT annotations, most TCR beta V segments showed up in productive rearrangements about 87% or about 30% of the time in an earlier analysis of several hundred of the donors. Immune exposure information for the cohort was limited to CMV serostatus. Presence/absence analyses assumed roughly uniform sequencing depth across donors, an assumption that may not hold. The study listed 150 to 200 TCR beta chains as associated with cytomegalovirus. In a later analysis, the rate of TCR association differed among HLA loci, with DRB1 alleles having the most associated TCRs and HLA-C alleles having the fewest. Linkage disequilibrium might explain the correlated functional status among segregating V segments, but an unknown experimental factor could not be ruled out. Because some donors lacked HLA typing at each locus, the association tests relied only on the typed subset. Strong co-occurrence of HLA alleles, especially DR and DQ, made assigning TCR associations to individual alleles difficult. A later genetic analysis associated a missense DCLRE1C variant with V-gene and J-gene trimming of TCR beta chains, and an independent cohort replicated the association. A further reported finding was that TCR beta sequences accurately predicted the HLA-A and HLA-B alleles for most subjects in the first cohort. The 87-base-pair reads could not distinguish some IMGT-functional V segments, including TRBV6-2 and TRBV6-3, so those segments were excluded. In a later analysis, most CMV-associated TCR beta chains were found to appear HLA-restricted, with HLA associations seemingly driven largely by CMV exposure. Most TCR sequences were observed very rarely across donors, whereas some public TCRs were present in many individuals. A later analysis found that HLA-associated TCR beta chains were more clonally expanded and had lower generation probabilities than equally common non-associated chains. The authors suggested that the approach could potentially be generalized to other disease states and immunological phenotypes. The classifier was reported to diagnose cytomegalovirus status with high specificity and sensitivity in both the original and validation cohorts. Because counts were too low, about 18 rarely observed V segments, including chromosome 9 orphons, were excluded from the earlier analysis of 587 of the donors. In a later analysis, some 18,000 TCR beta sequences were associated with specific HLA alleles at a false discovery rate of 0.05. The cohort was sequenced for TCR beta chains only, and without alpha or paired-chain data the features that could be detected were limited. In a later genetic analysis, fewer N-insertions in productive TCRs were reported among donors in an Asian-associated ancestry cluster than the roughly 640-donor mean. A cluster of highly shared sequence variants was judged likely to be a technical artifact of the sequencing pipeline. Three of the identified cytomegalovirus-associated TCR beta chains were confirmed in vitro to be specific for cytomegalovirus antigens. According to a later analysis, parvovirus B19, influenza, CMV and Epstein-Barr virus appeared linked to several top co-occurrence clusters.

The library was built by means of the immunoSEQ multiplex PCR assay. The multiplex PCR relied on a mix of 60 forward primers for TCR Vbeta segments and 13 reverse primers for TCR Jbeta segments. Amplification of the CDR3 region of rearranged TCR beta genes was performed with a multiplex PCR assay on genomic DNA. The Illumina HiSeq System was used to sequence the amplified TCR beta libraries as 87-base-pair reads. For the original study's pipeline: A later analysis counted some 74 million unique TCR beta chains across the 666 repertoires, and roughly 11 million of these chains were shared by at least two donors. To remove PCR and sequencing errors, raw reads were error-corrected and collapsed into unique sequences using a nearest-neighbor algorithm that merged closely related sequences. To assign V, D and J gene segments, CDR3 sequences were aligned to IMGT reference sequences. For a sequence to be retained, a match of at least six nucleotides was required to both a V gene segment and a J gene segment. Rearrangements were classified as productive when the CDR3 lacked stop codons and remained in frame with V and J, and all other rearrangements were classified as non-productive. CDR3 was defined by IMGT convention, running from the second conserved V-encoded cysteine to the conserved J-encoded phenylalanine. The earlier analysis of about 500 of the donors excluded sequences that lacked an unambiguous match to a single V gene segment. In an earlier analysis of around 590 of the donors, a V segment was called functional when productive rearrangements were above 56.7%, and segregating when the standard deviation between donors exceeded 5%. A statistical classification framework was built to diagnose cytomegalovirus status from the catalog of TCR beta chain sequences. V and J gene assignment, in a later analysis, came from comparing TCR nucleotide sequences with IMGT/GENE-DB human TR gene sequences. The TCRdist pipeline was used in a later analysis to assign CDR3 sequences and most-parsimonious VDJ recombination scenarios. In a later analysis, every TCR beta chain was defined by the combination of its CDR3 amino acid sequence and its V-gene family, and reads without a unique V-gene family were dropped. A later analysis removed nearly 600 highly shared, low-generation-probability nucleotide sequences to deal with suspected cross-contamination and a sequencing artifact. In a later analysis, a clonal expansion index was calculated for each public chain from normalized within-repertoire ranks of inferred template counts. A later analysis computed generation probabilities with a VDJ recombination model fitted to out-of-frame rearrangements, and checked the results against IGoR. Hypergeometric tests were used in a later analysis to score TCR-TCR, TCR-HLA and TCR-CMV co-occurrence, with a repertoire-size bias correction applied to the TCR pairs. To estimate false discovery rates, a later analysis permuted the HLA or CMV assignments 20 times. A later analysis grouped co-occurring TCRs with DBSCAN, adding TCRdist sequence similarity when clustering within HLA-allele-positive subsets. Repertoires with fewer than 30,000 or more than 120,000 public chains were left out of co-occurrence clustering, as were five repertoires with anomalous nucleotide sharing. Drawn from immuneACCESS, this table holds only the in-frame rearrangements with V and J called that TCRdb kept. Clones are partly lost; checked studies trace under half to an unresolved V gene and leave the rest unexplained. V and J calls and clone size are given by that table; D and trimming were obtained from the DNA. In this sample's table one finds about 64,000 clones. About 3.5% of the sample lies in the top ten.

Comment on this clone: Its antigen has not been determined.

The CDR3 holds 13 amino acids from the cysteine to the phenylalanine. Here the CDR3 DNA is all that survives: 39 bases in frame from base 1. The germline ends are 11 bases apart after V is trimmed by 4 bases and J by 7 bases. CDR1 is given as KGHSH and CDR2 as LQKENI, both from the germline V gene. The cohort comprised fewer than 700 healthy bone marrow donors. Cohort members were all nominally healthy when sampled, although unrecorded immune exposures were likely present. The donor was CMV seronegative and was included in the group of several hundred seronegative cohort members. A peripheral blood sample was collected from each donor, and TCR beta sequencing was performed on peripheral blood mononuclear cells. The Qiagen DNeasy Blood Extraction Kit was used to extract genomic DNA from the blood cell samples.

The chain is made from TRBV18 and TRBJ1-5; perhaps TRBD1 is the D gene, with 5 bases matching. The sequence was obtained from a young woman in good health and CMV-seronegative. The material sequenced was PBMCs. The nucleotide sequence reads as follows: TGTGCCAGCTCACTCCAGGGAGGACAGCCCCAGCATTTT. Its product reads: CASSLQGGQPQHF.